This T cell receptor beta chain comes out of a study of blood T cell repertoires in COVID-19. Profiling relied on immunoSEQ multiplex PCR, and the TCRdb table lists in-frame clones only, not all of them. The data show 150,000 to 200,000 clones, around 84% seen once. J gave up 5 bases and V 2 bases, and 4 bases lay outside the gene matches. In germline, CDR1 is LGHDT, CDR2 YNNKEL (reference sequence). The CDR3 is 16 residues long. The sample taken for sequencing was PBMCs or T cells enriched from blood (not recorded which). The source of this sequence is a woman in her 50s who had recovered from COVID-19. The rearrangement joins TRBV3-1 (or the pseudogene TRBV3-2) to TRBJ1-4; 11 nucleotides align to TRBD1. The CDR3, as DNA: TGTGCCAGCAGCCAACGGGACAGGGGGATCAATGAAAAACTGTTTTTT. Protein: CASSQRDRGINEKLFF.